This TCR beta chain derives from a study of beta chain features in type 1 diabetes. Germline-derived CDR1 and CDR2 are SQVTM and ANQGSEA. Trimming shortened V by 3 bases and J by 8 bases, and 19 bases separated the two germline ends. This CDR3 spans 14 amino acids. This clone was observed a handful of times. Every isolated RNA sample was fully reverse transcribed, so sequencing captured expressed TCRB transcripts. Sequencing was performed with immunoSEQ multiplex PCR; in TCRdb, only in-frame clones are kept and a portion is missing. The data show around 310,000 clones, approximately 10% seen once. This clonotype was obtained from a woman between 25 and 40 years old in good health. V and J are TRBV29-1 and TRBJ1-2; D is possibly TRBD1 (5 bases). Sequenced: naive CD4+ T cells from blood. The DNA for the CDR3 is TGCAGCGTTGACGGGGGATCTTGGAACTGGGGCTACACCTTC. Translating it yields CSVDGGSWNWGYTF. Full variable domain (outside the CDR3, taken from reference TRBV29-1 and TRBJ1-2): SAVISQKPSRDICQRGTSLTIQCQVDSQVTMMFWYRQQPGQSLTLIATANQGSEATYESGFVIDKFPISRPNLTFSTLTVSNMSPEDSSIYLCSVDGGSWNWGYTFGSGTRLTVV.